This T cell receptor (beta chain) was identified in a study of T cell changes during pregnancy in multiple sclerosis. The V end lost 5 bases, the J end lost 7 bases, and 12 bases lay between the germline ends. The germline V gene encodes CDR1 LGHNT and CDR2 FRNRAP. This CDR3 spans 14 amino acids. Some clones are missing from TCRdb's copy, which holds only in-frame ones; the method was immunoSEQ multiplex PCR. The sample holds approximately 51,000 clones; roughly 92% are singletons and the top ten take just under 0.6%. The V call is TRBV12-5, the J call TRBJ1-6; a possible D gene is TRBD1 (6 bases). Specimen: CD4+ T cells from peripheral blood mononuclear cells, collected in the second trimester of pregnancy. The sequence came from a female donor with multiple sclerosis, enrolled in a pregnancy study. CDR3 sequence reads: CASGPGQMNSPLHF. Written as DNA, the CDR3 is TGTGCTAGTGGTCCCGGACAGATGAATTCACCCCTCCACTTT.